Listed below are T cell receptor beta chains from one sample, sequenced in a study of T-cell memory formation after mild COVID-19. TCRdb recomputed calls from the 5' RACE reads with MiXCR, one row per CDR3 protein. Altogether a few hundred thousand distinct CDR3 sequences are present, roughly 26% being singletons, with the ten largest covering around 9%. Sample: PBMCs or a T cell subset sorted from them (not recorded which). Receptors originate from an adult woman who had mild COVID-19 (a few samples of this study predate the infection). Cell type and time point are not known. The CDR3 runs from the conserved cysteine through the conserved F or W. The D gene is left open where the match is weak. Not all rows give a size; the values are once, few, many and, for expanded clones, a class.

J: TRBJ2-3; size: .; D: TRBD2; V: TRBV7-2; CDR3: CASSGKLLAGAADTQYF; DNA: TGTGCCAGCAGCGGCAAATTACTAGCGGGAGCCGCAGATACGCAGTATTTT
J: TRBJ2-3; size: many; D: .; V: TRBV2; CDR3: CAGRNRAWGTDTQYF; DNA: TGTGCCGGCAGGAACAGGGCGTGGGGCACAGATACGCAGTATTTT
J: TRBJ2-7; size: few; D: TRBD2; V: TRBV2; CDR3: CASRGSSGKYSYEQYF; DNA: TGTGCCAGCAGGGGTTCTAGCGGGAAATACTCCTACGAGCAGTACTTC
J: TRBJ2-7; size: .; D: .; V: TRBV11-2; CDR3: CASSSTGTGEQYF; DNA: TGTGCCAGCAGCTCGACAGGTACTGGGGAGCAGTACTTC
J: TRBJ1-1; size: many; D: .; V: TRBV29-1; CDR3: CSVGVGQRAEAFF; DNA: TGCAGCGTTGGGGTCGGGCAACGGGCTGAAGCTTTCTTT
J: TRBJ2-7; size: .; D: TRBD2; V: TRBV7-6; CDR3: CASSLLLAGGNEQYF; DNA: TGTGCCAGCAGCTTATTACTAGCGGGGGGGAACGAGCAGTACTTC
J: TRBJ2-5; size: few; D: .; V: TRBV6-5; CDR3: CASSSTPTGSEETQYF; DNA: TGTGCCAGCAGTTCGACTCCGACAGGTAGTGAGGAGACCCAGTACTTC
J: TRBJ2-5; size: .; D: TRBD1; V: TRBV5-1; CDR3: CASSLPRDRAFQETQYF; DNA: TGCGCCAGCAGCTTGCCCCGGGACAGAGCATTCCAAGAGACCCAGTACTTC
J: TRBJ2-5; size: .; D: .; V: TRBV7-9; CDR3: CASSLATIGQSQHF; DNA: TGTGCCAGCAGCTTGGCTACTATCGGACAGTCTCAGCACTTC
J: TRBJ2-1; size: few; D: TRBD2; V: TRBV12-3/TRBV12-4; CDR3: CASTQLAGGVNEQFF; DNA: TGTGCCAGCACCCAACTAGCGGGGGGGGTAAATGAGCAGTTCTTC
J: TRBJ1-1; size: .; D: .; V: TRBV29-1; CDR3: CSVDLTGNTEAFF; DNA: TGCAGCGTTGACCTGACGGGGAACACTGAAGCTTTCTTT
J: TRBJ2-1; size: .; D: .; V: TRBV9; CDR3: CASSVGGTNEQFF; DNA: TGTGCCAGCAGCGTAGGTGGTACCAATGAGCAGTTCTTC
J: TRBJ2-2; size: .; D: TRBD2; V: TRBV3-1; CDR3: CASSPSGGSGTGELFF; DNA: TGTGCCAGCAGCCCTAGCGGGGGAAGTGGCACCGGGGAGCTGTTTTTT
J: TRBJ2-2; size: .; D: .; V: TRBV4-2; CDR3: CASRWAENTGELFF; DNA: TGTGCCAGTAGATGGGCCGAGAACACCGGGGAGCTGTTTTTT
J: TRBJ2-1; size: .; D: .; V: TRBV15; CDR3: CATSRAGTGNEQFF; DNA: TGTGCCACCAGCAGAGCCGGGACTGGAAATGAGCAGTTCTTC
J: TRBJ2-2; size: few; D: .; V: TRBV7-8; CDR3: CASSFRVDTGELFF; DNA: TGTGCCAGCAGCTTCAGGGTCGACACCGGGGAGCTGTTTTTT
J: TRBJ2-7; size: .; D: .; V: TRBV9; CDR3: CASSVAMGSYEQYF; DNA: TGTGCCAGCAGCGTAGCGATGGGTTCCTACGAGCAGTACTTC
J: TRBJ1-2; size: few; D: TRBD1; V: TRBV5-6; CDR3: CASSHAPPQGPSYGYTF; DNA: TGTGCCAGCAGCCACGCTCCCCCACAGGGGCCGTCCTATGGCTACACCTTC
J: TRBJ1-1; size: .; D: TRBD1; V: TRBV12-3/TRBV12-4; CDR3: CASSPPQGVREAFF; DNA: TGTGCCAGCAGCCCTCCGCAGGGGGTGCGTGAAGCTTTCTTT
J: TRBJ1-2; size: few; D: TRBD1; V: TRBV6-6; CDR3: CASSYSNYRGRGGYTF; DNA: TGTGCCAGCAGTTACTCGAATTACAGGGGGCGTGGTGGCTACACCTTC
J: TRBJ1-2; size: .; D: .; V: TRBV12-3/TRBV12-4; CDR3: CASSFPLGGYTF; DNA: TGTGCCAGCAGTTTTCCCCTTGGAGGCTACACCTTC
J: TRBJ2-1; size: few; D: TRBD1; V: TRBV7-3; CDR3: CASSWATGAREQFF; DNA: TGTGCCAGCAGCTGGGCAACAGGGGCTAGGGAGCAGTTCTTC
J: TRBJ2-7; size: many; D: .; V: TRBV20-1; CDR3: CSAGKTTWYEQYF; DNA: TGCAGTGCCGGAAAGACTACTTGGTACGAGCAGTACTTC
J: TRBJ2-2; size: few; D: TRBD1; V: TRBV6-6; CDR3: CASSFRTGLFQDTGELFF; DNA: TGTGCCAGCAGTTTTCGGACAGGGTTGTTCCAAGACACCGGGGAGCTGTTTTTT
J: TRBJ2-7; size: few; D: TRBD1; V: TRBV5-1; CDR3: CASRAGTGSSYEQYF; DNA: TGCGCCAGCAGGGCCGGGACAGGGTCCTCCTACGAGCAGTACTTC
J: TRBJ2-7; size: .; D: TRBD2; V: TRBV10-3; CDR3: CAITLAGAESYEQYF; DNA: TGTGCCATCACACTAGCGGGGGCCGAGAGCTACGAGCAGTACTTC